The TCR beta chain under discussion was sequenced for a study of response to subunit inactivated influenza vaccine. TCRdb processed the RT-PCR reads anew with MiXCR; each CDR3 protein has one entry. This sample has about 540,000 distinct CDR3 sequences; approximately 24% occur once, and the top ten carry 2.8%. Germline trimming cut 6 bases from V and 3 bases from J; bases unmatched to any gene: 8. This CDR3 region has 15 residues. The V gene's germline CDR1 is SGHTA and CDR2 FQGNSA. These same records also appear under a second study, on T cells expressing NK-cell markers. Turning to that study: TCR beta cDNA was made by 5'RACE template switching with UMIs. Eight donors were sequenced, seven testing HCMV-seropositive and one testing seronegative. NKG2C+ dominant clonotype frequencies in 5 or 6 donors were roughly 1.0-7.5% of CD8+ T cells. HCMV specificity was not established for the expanded NKG2C+ T cell clones.

This clonotype was sampled from a man aged 50-59 years who received an inactivated influenza vaccine. The genes are TRBV7-2 and TRBJ2-5; 9 nucleotides line up with TRBD1. This sample comprised CD4+ T cells sorted from PBMCs, obtained about 12 days after vaccination. CDR3 protein: CASRRYDRGEETQYF. The CDR3 DNA follows: TGTGCCAGCAGGCGCTACGACAGGGGGGAAGAGACCCAGTACTTC.